This TCR beta chain comes out of a study of lymphopenia after photon versus proton radiotherapy. Whole-study results and caveats: Better survival with proton therapy was suggested as possible, not demonstrated. After lymphocyte nadir, photon-treated repertoires showed oligoclonal expansion, especially CD8+ Temra. Larger post-nadir TCR diversity loss correlated inversely with survival in deceased patients. Proton therapy kept repertoires fairly stable, unlike photons, which gained effector/memory cells.

Produced via immunoSEQ multiplex PCR; TCRdb's table is partial and in-frame only. This sample yields approximately 20,000 clones, of which 75% to 95% are seen a single time; 6% to 7% belongs to the top ten. Regarding this clone: Its matching antigen is unknown.

This clonotype was obtained from a man in his fifties or sixties with pancreatic cancer. Sequenced material: peripheral blood, taken from a patient treated with photon-based radiotherapy.

The chain's CDR3 is CASSYSPGEAFF. CDR3 DNA: TGTGCCAGCAGTTACTCGCCTGGTGAAGCTTTCTTT. The chain uses TRBV6-6 and TRBJ1-1; D is unclear. The germline V and J ends were trimmed by 0 bases and 7 bases, with 6 bases remaining between them. In germline, CDR1 is MNHNY, CDR2 SVGAGI (reference sequence). The length of the CDR3 is 12 residues.